This T cell receptor (beta chain) is drawn from a study of blood T cells in healthy people across ages. Across the study: Template switching caught about one barcoded beta molecule for each two T cells.

It was with a sample-barcoded 5' primer and a J-beta primer mix that a second PCR of roughly 7 to 12 cycles was run. TCRdb fed the 5' RACE reads into MiXCR, producing one record per CDR3 protein. Of nearly 800,000 distinct CDR3 sequences listed, around a quarter are singletons. Deletions cut 5 bases from V and 2 bases from J, with 13 bases between. This CDR3 comprises 15 residues. Germline V gene sequence: CDR1 LNHNV, CDR2 YYDKDF (reference sequence). The sample was also reused in another study, on T cells of mothers and their children. Per that paper: Three healthy Caucasian mothers served as donors, and their six children did as well.

The origin of this receptor is a boy aged 5-17 years in good health. The material sequenced was blood. The chain links TRBV15 to TRBJ2-1; no clear D. The DNA of the CDR3 is TGTGCCACCAGCTCCTCGCAAAAAACCTACAATGAGCAGTTCTTC. Translated: CATSSSQKTYNEQFF.